The T cell receptor beta chain described here comes from a study of human T cells and chemical hapten exposure. The CDR3 spans 12 residues. The V end lost 4 bases, the J end lost 11 bases, and 14 bases lay between the germline ends. Germline V lookup: CDR1 MNHNY, CDR2 SVGAGI (reference sequence). TCRdb used MiXCR to reprocess the RACE reads, holding one entry per CDR3 protein. The sample lists some 40,000 distinct CDR3 sequences, 3.7% occurring once. This clonotype was detected only a few times. This sample's time point: healthy volunteer bleed at 6 weeks. The authors' total RNA extraction used unfractionated whole blood.

This clonotype originated in a human donor in good health. Some clones in this sample may be carry-over from other donors' samples. The J gene is TRBJ1-1, the V gene TRBV6-6; D ambiguous. Sequenced material: whole blood. The CDR3 DNA reads TGTGCCAGCAGTTCCTCGACTCTGGGGGCTTTCTTT. The encoded protein is CASSSSTLGAFF.